A single sample is the source of the 18 T cell receptor beta chains below, sequenced in a study of shared clonotypes between healthy human individuals (TCRdb year 2020). Libraries came from the immunoSEQ multiplex PCR assay. Not all clones reach the TCRdb copy of this immuneACCESS table, which keeps in-frame sequences only. Checked studies attribute under half of the gap to unresolved V genes and leave the rest unexplained. The sample contains approximately 2,200,000 clones, approximately 94% of them found a single time. The ten largest clones take up around 1.7% of the sample. CD8 naive samples were CD45RO-negative cells positively selected for CCR7, giving a CD45RA+CCR7+ population that excluded TemRA cells. The sequencing input was naive CD8+ T cells from PBMCs. The label giving this sample's cell subset or site can be read as: CD45RA+CCR7+. The receptors stem from a man between 18 and 29 years old in good health. Some clones in this sample may be carry-over from other donors' samples.

This clone has a single count. The CDR3 loop is CASIGAGTGGREQYF. CDR3 coding DNA: TGTGCCAGCATCGGAGCCGGGACAGGGGGCCGGGAGCAGTACTTC. The rearrangement uses TRBV2 and TRBJ2-7; the match to TRBD1 covers 12 bases. V lost 7 bases to trimming and J lost 7 bases; unmatched junction nucleotides: 11. Germline V gives CDR1 SNHLY, CDR2 FYNNEI. CDR3 size: 15 residues.

The CDR3 DNA is TGTGCCAGCAGCTTAGACCGCGGGAGGGGAGCCAAAAACATTCAGTACTTC. Amino acid sequence: CASSLDRGRGAKNIQYF. The J gene is TRBJ2-4, the V gene TRBV7-2, with 9 bases fitting TRBD2. J was trimmed by 0 bases and V by 1 base; bases with no gene match: 4. The CDR3 runs to 17 residues. Germline-derived CDR1 and CDR2 are SGHTA and FQGNSA.

The genes are TRBV28 and TRBJ2-1, with 8 bases that match TRBD2. The germline V gene has CDR1 MDHEN and CDR2 SYDVKM. V trimming: 4 bases; J trimming: 4 bases; junction bases outside the gene matches: 3. The CDR3 runs 14 residues. The CDR3 spells CASSWAGGYNEQFF. DNA for the CDR3: TGTGCCAGCAGTTGGGCGGGAGGATACAATGAGCAGTTCTTC.

Regarding this clone: Other DNA sequences in this specimen translate into the identical CDR3. This chain links TRBV5-1 with TRBJ2-7; D is ambiguous. CDR1 is SGHRS and CDR2 is YFSETQ in the germline V gene. Trimming removed 0 bases at V and 2 bases at J, with 9 bases between. The CDR3 extends over 14 amino acids. The chain's CDR3 is CASSLASGAYEQYF. The CDR3 DNA reads TGCGCCAGCAGCTTGGCCTCTGGTGCCTACGAGCAGTACTTC.

The chain recombines TRBV2 with TRBJ2-1; 9 bases agree with TRBD2. The junction had 6 bases not matched to a gene; V was cut back by 4 bases and J by 2 bases. Germline assignment: CDR1 SNHLY and CDR2 FYNNEI. CDR3 length equals 16 residues. CDR3 DNA sequence: TGTGCCAGCAGTGCGCTCAGCGGGAGGACCTACAATGAGCAGTTCTTC. The encoded protein is CASSALSGRTYNEQFF. Filled out from reference TRBV2 and TRBJ2-1, the complete variable domain reads EPEVTQTPSHQVTQMGQEVILRCVPISNHLYFYWYRQILGQKVEFLVSFYNNEISEKSEIFDDQFSVERPDGSNFTLKIRSTKLEDSAMYFCASSALSGRTYNEQFFGPGTRLTVL.

This chain joins TRBV30 and TRBJ1-1, with TRBD1 as a possible D gene (5 bases). Germline V gene lookup returns CDR1 GTSNPN and CDR2 SVGIG (reference sequence). Trimming removed 4 bases at V and 4 bases at J, with 13 bases between. This CDR3 is built from 13 residues. This CDR3 reads CAWTLDGGTEAFF. The CDR3 DNA sequence: TGTGCCTGGACATTGGATGGGGGCACTGAAGCTTTCTTT.

This chain joins TRBV25-1 and TRBJ1-2, with TRBD1 matching over 7 bases. Looked up from germline, CDR1 is MGHDK and CDR2 is SYGVNS. Germline trimming cut 4 bases from V and 6 bases from J; bases unmatched to any gene: 8. The CDR3 length is 14 residues. The CDR3 protein is CASSGWAGGNGYTF. CDR3 bases: TGTGCCAGCAGTGGTTGGGCAGGGGGTAATGGCTACACCTTC.

The chain recombines TRBV6-1 with TRBJ2-7, with TRBD2 matching over 7 bases. CDR1 is MNHNS, CDR2 SASEGT, per germline. The CDR3 sequence is 16 residues long. V lost 0 bases to trimming and J lost 2 bases; unmatched junction nucleotides: 7. The CDR3 here is CASSEAEAGPTYEQYF. The CDR3 coding sequence is TGTGCCAGCAGTGAAGCCGAAGCGGGACCCACCTACGAGCAGTACTTC.

This rearrangement joins TRBV15 to TRBJ1-2; D is unresolved. Trimming took 3 bases from V and 0 from J, leaving 5 bases between them. Germline CDR1 LNHNV, CDR2 YYDKDF (reference sequence). This CDR3 contains 13 residues. DNA for the CDR3: TGTGCCACCAGCAGCGGAGCTAACTATGGCTACACCTTC. Its translation is CATSSGANYGYTF.

V usage is TRBV4-3 and J usage is TRBJ1-5; TRBD1 matches at 7 bases. The CDR3 runs to 16 residues. Germline V CDR1 and CDR2: LGHNA, YSLEER. V shed 4 bases, J shed 7 bases, and the junction held 13 bases outside the gene matches. The CDR3 coding sequence is TGCGCCAGCAGCCCGCATAGACAGGGTGGTGGCCAGCCCCAGCATTTT. It encodes CASSPHRQGGGQPQHF.

With respect to this clone: The same CDR3 also results from other DNA sequences found in this sample. The chain joins TRBV7-2 to TRBJ2-7, with 7 nucleotides matching TRBD2. The CDR3 runs to 15 residues. Trimming cost V 2 bases and J 0 bases; bases outside gene matches: 4. Germline V CDR1 and CDR2: SGHTA, FQGNSA. CDR3 amino acids: CASSLLASGSYEQYF. Here the CDR3 DNA reads TGTGCCAGCAGCTTATTGGCTAGCGGCTCCTACGAGCAGTACTTC.

In the case of this clone: The sample has other DNA sequences that encode this CDR3 too. V usage is TRBV9 and J usage is TRBJ2-3, with a tentative D call TRBD2 (5 bases). Germline V CDR1 and CDR2: SGDLS, YYNGEE. This CDR3 spans 14 amino acids. V was pared by 0 bases and J by 6 bases, with 11 bases between. CDR3 sequence: CASSVVGETDTQYF. CDR3 in DNA: TGTGCCAGCAGCGTAGTTGGGGAGACGGATACGCAGTATTTT.

This clone was observed a handful of times. The chain is built from TRBV4-2 and TRBJ1-2; D is possibly TRBD1 (6 bases). V gave up 0 bases and J gave up 4 bases, with 12 bases separating them. The CDR3 is 15 residues long. Germline CDR1 reads LGHNA; CDR2 reads YNFKEQ. The CDR3 region has the DNA TGTGCCAGCAGCCAAGATCCCCAGGGGAGCTATGGCTACACCTTC. The encoded protein is CASSQDPQGSYGYTF.

This clone was observed a single time. This chain links TRBV2 with TRBJ2-2, with 12 positions matching TRBD2. V lost 10 bases to trimming and J lost 5 bases; unmatched junction nucleotides: 14. Per the germline V gene, CDR1 is SNHLY and CDR2 is FYNNEI. The CDR3 runs 17 residues. DNA of the CDR3: TGTGCCACCGCGACTAGCGGGAGACCGCGTTTAACCGGGGAGCTGTTTTTT. Translated, it gives CATATSGRPRLTGELFF.

About this clone itself: This CDR3 is also generated by other DNA sequences in the sample. This sequence joins TRBV5-1 and TRBJ2-7; D possibly corresponds to TRBD1 (6 bases). V was cut by 0 bases and J by 1 base, with 8 bases left in between. Germline V CDR1 and CDR2: SGHRS, YFSETQ. This CDR3 spans 14 amino acids. The CDR3 DNA sequence: TGCGCCAGCAGCTTGGAAGGGGGTTCCTACGAGCAGTACTTC. Translating it yields CASSLEGGSYEQYF.

V gene TRBV29-1 combines with J gene TRBJ2-5; TRBD1 might be the D (5 bases). CDR3 length: 14 residues. The V gene lost 7 bases and the J gene lost 4 bases, with 19 bases spanning the gap. From germline, CDR1 is SQVTM and CDR2 ANQGSEA. The CDR3 sequence: CSATWWQGLETQYF. The DNA for the CDR3 is TGCAGCGCCACTTGGTGGCAGGGATTAGAGACCCAGTACTTC.

The chain has TRBV19 and TRBJ2-7, with D hard to call. V lost 4 bases to trimming and J lost 3 bases, with 10 bases between them. Germline assignment: CDR1 LNHDA and CDR2 SQIVND (reference sequence). There are 13 residues in the CDR3. The CDR3 DNA sequence: TGTGCCAGTAGTAGCCCGGATTACTACGAGCAGTACTTC. Translated, it gives CASSSPDYYEQYF.

The chain uses TRBV5-1 and TRBJ2-7, with TRBD2 matching over 12 bases. Germline loops: CDR1 SGHRS, CDR2 YFSETQ. Germline trimming cut 4 bases from V and 2 bases from J; bases unmatched to any gene: 4. The CDR3 runs to 15 residues. The CDR3 sequence: CASSRGLAGTYEQYF. CDR3 nucleotides: TGCGCCAGCAGCAGAGGACTAGCGGGGACCTACGAGCAGTACTTC.